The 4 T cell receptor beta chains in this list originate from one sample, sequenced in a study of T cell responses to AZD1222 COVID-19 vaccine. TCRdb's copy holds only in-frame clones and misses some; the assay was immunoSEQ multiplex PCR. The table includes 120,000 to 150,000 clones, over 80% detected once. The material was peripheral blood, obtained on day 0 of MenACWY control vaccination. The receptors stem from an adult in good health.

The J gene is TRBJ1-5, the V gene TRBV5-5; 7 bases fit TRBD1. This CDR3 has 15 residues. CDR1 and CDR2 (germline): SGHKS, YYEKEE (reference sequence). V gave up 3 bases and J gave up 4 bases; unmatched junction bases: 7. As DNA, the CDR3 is TGTGCCAGCAGCTCTCGACAGGGACCTAATCAGCCCCAGCATTTT. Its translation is CASSSRQGPNQPQHF.

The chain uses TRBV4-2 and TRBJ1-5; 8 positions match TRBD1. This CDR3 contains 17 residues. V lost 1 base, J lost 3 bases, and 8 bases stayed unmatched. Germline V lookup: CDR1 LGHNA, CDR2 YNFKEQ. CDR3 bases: TGTGCCAGCAGCCAAGTAGGGTGGACAGGGAACAATCAGCCCCAGCATTTT. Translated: CASSQVGWTGNNQPQHF.

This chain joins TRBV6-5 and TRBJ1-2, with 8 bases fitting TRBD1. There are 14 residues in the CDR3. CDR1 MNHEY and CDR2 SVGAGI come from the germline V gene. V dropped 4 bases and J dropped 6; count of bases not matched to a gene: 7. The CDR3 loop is CASSSRRGRDGYTF. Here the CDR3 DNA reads TGTGCCAGCAGTTCCCGCAGGGGGCGGGATGGCTACACCTTC.

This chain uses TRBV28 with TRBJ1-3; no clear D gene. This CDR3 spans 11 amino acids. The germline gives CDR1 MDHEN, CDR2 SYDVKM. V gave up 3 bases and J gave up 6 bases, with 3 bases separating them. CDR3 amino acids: CASSFLNTIYF. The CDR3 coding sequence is TGTGCCAGCAGTTTCCTAAACACCATATATTTT.